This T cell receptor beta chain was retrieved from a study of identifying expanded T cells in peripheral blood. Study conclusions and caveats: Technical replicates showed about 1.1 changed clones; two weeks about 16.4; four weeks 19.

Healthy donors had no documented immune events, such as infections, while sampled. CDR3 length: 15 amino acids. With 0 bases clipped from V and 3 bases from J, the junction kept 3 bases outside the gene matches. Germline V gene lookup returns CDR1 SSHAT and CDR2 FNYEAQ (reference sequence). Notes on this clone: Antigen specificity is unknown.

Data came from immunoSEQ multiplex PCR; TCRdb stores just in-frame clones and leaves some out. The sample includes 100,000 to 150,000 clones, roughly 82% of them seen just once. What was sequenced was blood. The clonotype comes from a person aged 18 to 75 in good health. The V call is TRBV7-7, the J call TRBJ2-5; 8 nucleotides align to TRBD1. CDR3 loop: CASSLASTGEETQYF. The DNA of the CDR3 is TGTGCCAGCAGCTTAGCCTCGACAGGGGAAGAGACCCAGTACTTC.